Sequencing of this T cell receptor beta chain was carried out in a study of CD8 T cells in Susac syndrome. With random hexamers, about 0.45 to 1 ug RNA was reverse transcribed. TCRdb redid the calling of the immunoSEQ multiplex PCR reads with MiXCR, one entry per CDR3 protein. The sample lists approximately 49,000 distinct CDR3 sequences, over 90% occurring once. Germline V gene data show CDR1 as SGHRS and CDR2 as YFSETQ. The CDR3 consists of 17 residues. Trimming cost V 4 bases and J 0 bases; bases outside gene matches: 10. The TCR sequence derives from a human donor with Susac syndrome. The sample consisted of CD8+ T cells from PBMCs. The chain couples TRBV5-1 to TRBJ1-2; 9 bases match TRBD1. CDR3 sequence reads: CASSAWGQGRSNYGYTF. Written as DNA, the CDR3 is TGCGCCAGCAGCGCCTGGGGACAGGGAAGATCTAACTATGGCTACACCTTC.